The T cell receptor beta chain described here comes from a study of blood T cell repertoires in COVID-19. Method: immunoSEQ multiplex PCR; TCRdb's copy keeps in-frame clones and lacks some. The data show some 200,000 clones, 80% to 90% seen once. Deletions cut 7 bases from V and 2 bases from J, with 23 bases between. CDR3 length equals 17 residues. Germline CDR1 reads SNHLY; CDR2 reads FYNNEI. The chain combines TRBV2 with TRBJ1-2; perhaps TRBD1 as D (6 bases). What was sequenced was peripheral blood. This TCR derives from a man aged 45 to 65 with acute or convalescent COVID-19. CDR3 residues: CASTYGGQGAINYGYTF. The CDR3 coding sequence is TGTGCCAGCACCTACGGGGGGCAGGGAGCCATAAACTATGGCTACACCTTC.